Following are 7 T cell receptor beta chains from one sample sequenced in a study of blood T cell repertoires in COVID-19. Sequenced by immunoSEQ multiplex PCR; TCRdb stores in-frame clones only, minus some. The table lists about 490,000 clones, 80% to 90% of them singletons. The material sequenced was peripheral blood. The receptor set was obtained from a human donor in a cohort sampled during active COVID-19.

Only one count was recorded for this clone. The rearrangement uses TRBV2 and TRBJ2-3, with a tentative D call TRBD1 (5 bases). The CDR3 sequence is 15 residues long. CDR1 is SNHLY, CDR2 FYNNEI, per germline. Trimming pared 5 bases from V and 1 base from J, leaving 13 bases between. The CDR3 spells CASSIGAAGTDTQYF. The CDR3 DNA reads as TGTGCCAGCAGTATAGGGGCTGCGGGCACAGATACGCAGTATTTT.

The CDR3, as DNA: TGTGCCAGCAGCTCCCGACAGGCCGAAGTCTCTGGAAACACCATATATTTT. It specifies CASSSRQAEVSGNTIYF. J is TRBJ1-3 and V is TRBV9; TRBD1 might be the D (6 bases). The V gene's germline CDR1 is SGDLS and CDR2 YYNGEE. The V and J ends lost 4 bases and 0 bases respectively, with 17 bases between them. The CDR3 contains 17 residues.

The rearrangement links TRBV29-1 to TRBJ1-1; 9 bases are a match to TRBD1. This CDR3 comprises 14 residues. CDR1 and CDR2 (germline): SQVTM, ANQGSEA. V gave up 0 bases and J gave up 11 bases; unmatched junction bases: 10. CDR3 bases: TGCAGCGTTGAAGATCTTAGGGGGACAGGGTACGCTTTCTTT. This encodes CSVEDLRGTGYAFF.

V is TRBV30 and J is TRBJ1-2; 7 nucleotides match TRBD1. Trimming took 2 bases from V and 8 from J; bases not matched to a gene: 14. In germline, CDR1 is GTSNPN, CDR2 SVGIG (reference sequence). This CDR3 spans 15 amino acids. The CDR3 DNA reads TGTGCCTGGAGTCCCCGCCTCGGGACAGCCTCCGGCTACACCTTC. It encodes CAWSPRLGTASGYTF.

This clone was seen only once. The chain links TRBV2 to TRBJ1-3; D is unclear. CDR1 is SNHLY and CDR2 is FYNNEI in the germline V gene. This CDR3 has 17 residues. Trimming left V 3 bases short and J 0 bases short, with 15 bases between. CDR3 loop: CASSDGRSAFSGNTIYF. The CDR3 region has the DNA TGTGCCAGCAGTGACGGGAGAAGTGCCTTCTCTGGAAACACCATATATTTT. Looking up the rest from reference TRBV2 and TRBJ1-3 gives the full variable domain: EPEVTQTPSHQVTQMGQEVILRCVPISNHLYFYWYRQILGQKVEFLVSFYNNEISEKSEIFDDQFSVERPDGSNFTLKIRSTKLEDSAMYFCASSDGRSAFSGNTIYFGEGSWLTVV.

V usage is TRBV27 and J usage is TRBJ1-1; D is ambiguous. The CDR3 is 14 residues long. Looked up from germline, CDR1 is MNHEY and CDR2 is SMNVEV (reference sequence). V gave up 2 bases and J gave up 1 base, with 8 bases separating them. The CDR3 DNA reads TGTGCCAGCAGTTTAAGGGCGGGGAACACTGAAGCTTTCTTT. It translates to CASSLRAGNTEAFF.

The chain has TRBV19 and TRBJ1-4, with TRBD1 identical over 8 bases. V dropped 0 bases and J dropped 5; count of bases not matched to a gene: 11. CDR1 is LNHDA and CDR2 is SQIVND in the germline V gene (reference sequence). This CDR3 comprises 18 residues. The CDR3 DNA reads TGTGCCAGTAGTATAGAAACAGGGGGGGGCCTGCGGAATGAAAAACTGTTTTTT. It yields the protein CASSIETGGGLRNEKLFF.